This entry lists 5 T cell receptor beta chains sequenced from one sample in a study of regulatory T cells in long-lasting Graves disease. Sample time point: newly diagnosed GD, antithyroid drugs for less than 3 months. Construction of the TCR library relied on RNA isolated from PBMCs. Combining iRepertoire HTBI primers with Arm-PCR of CDR3 regions, the authors built TCR beta libraries. TCRdb recomputed calls from the multiplex PCR reads with MiXCR, one row per CDR3 protein. The sample records some 400,000 distinct CDR3 sequences, under 15% being singletons. These records were also assigned to another study, of T cells in Graves' hyperthyroidism and ophthalmopathy.

Sequences were derived from peripheral blood mononuclear cells (PBMCs), sampled at new diagnosis, from a patient treated with antithyroid drugs. These receptors came from a woman aged 25 to 39 with Graves disease.

This clonotype has only a few counts. One end of the junction fails to match germline, which may point to a read error. This rearrangement joins TRBV6-1 to TRBJ2-1; TRBD2 aligns across 8 bases. This CDR3 is 15 amino acids long. Looked up from germline, CDR1 is MNHNS and CDR2 is SASEGT. The CDR3, as DNA: TGTGCCAGCAGTCCGGGACTAGGACTAAACAATGGGCAGTTCTTC. It yields the protein CASSPGLGLNNGQFF.

The sample holds a few counts of this clonotype. The chain joins TRBV24-1 to TRBJ1-1, with 9 bases matching TRBD1. Trimming took 4 bases from V and 9 from J; bases not matched to a gene: 11. The CDR3 runs to 15 residues. Germline CDR1 is KGHDR and CDR2 is SFDVKD. The CDR3 sequence: CATSESGQGGGKAFF. The CDR3, as DNA: TGTGCCACCAGTGAATCGGGACAGGGCGGGGGAAAAGCTTTCTTT.

This clonotype was recorded at least ten times. V usage is TRBV4-1 and J usage is TRBJ2-7; D ambiguous. Trimming left V 0 bases short and J 2 bases short, with 11 bases between. CDR3 size: 15 residues. The germline gives CDR1 MGHRA, CDR2 YSYEKL. The CDR3 DNA reads as TGCGCCAGCAGCCAAGAGGAACTGAACACCTACGAGCAGTACTTC. It translates to CASSQEELNTYEQYF.

The rearrangement links TRBV5-6 to TRBJ2-6, with 9 bases identical to TRBD1. The ends lost 0 bases at V and 0 bases at J; junction bases unmatched: 7. Germline assignment: CDR1 SGHDT and CDR2 YYEEEE. The CDR3 consists of 19 residues. The CDR3 DNA sequence: TGTGCCAGCAGCTTGGCTTCCGGGACAGGGATCTCTGGGGCCAACGTCCTGACTTTC. Translating it yields CASSLASGTGISGANVLTF.

This clonotype was counted ten times or more. This chain uses TRBV11-3 with TRBJ2-7; 9 bases fit TRBD1. This CDR3 comprises 14 residues. CDR1 is SGHNT and CDR2 is YENEEA in the germline V gene. With V trimmed by 5 bases and J by 4 bases, 6 bases remained unmatched. The chain's CDR3 is CASSKGQGRYEQYF. The CDR3 region has the DNA TGTGCCAGCAGCAAGGGACAGGGAAGATACGAGCAGTACTTC.